This is a list of T cell receptor beta chains from one sample in a study of blood T cells in healthy people across ages. TCRdb re-called the 5' RACE reads with MiXCR, one entry per CDR3 protein. The repertoire holds about 1.1 million distinct CDR3 sequences, with roughly two fifths as singletons. Input material: blood. These receptor sequences come from a man between 18 and 35 years old in good health. The CDR3 runs from the conserved cysteine through the conserved F or W. D genes are given only for firm matches. Clone size is given for some rows only: seen once, a few or many times, or a class if the clone is expanded.

V	length	D	J	size	CDR3	DNA
TRBV30	16	TRBD2	TRBJ2-3	NA	CAWSIGTSGTGDTQYF	TGTGCCTGGAGTATCGGGACTAGCGGGACGGGAGATACGCAGTATTTT
TRBV12-3/TRBV12-4	12	NA	TRBJ1-5	NA	CASSPNTQPQHF	TGTGCCAGCAGCCCAAATACTCAGCCCCAGCATTTT
TRBV6-1	15	NA	TRBJ2-1	NA	CASEARSFSYNEQFF	TGTGCCAGTGAAGCGCGGAGCTTTTCCTACAATGAGCAGTTCTTC
TRBV4-2	19	NA	TRBJ1-5	few	CASSQEARGGPNSNQPQHF	TGTGCCAGCAGCCAAGAGGCGAGGGGCGGGCCGAATAGCAATCAGCCCCAGCATTTT
TRBV7-2	16	NA	TRBJ1-1	NA	CASSPPFYGGVSEAFF	TGTGCCAGCAGCCCACCCTTTTACGGGGGCGTTTCTGAAGCTTTCTTT
TRBV2	14	NA	TRBJ1-1	NA	CASSEAGGLSEAFF	TGTGCCAGCAGTGAAGCGGGGGGGCTCTCTGAAGCTTTCTTT
TRBV5-6	15	NA	TRBJ1-1	once	CASSPPDGGGTEAFF	TGTGCCAGCAGCCCTCCAGACGGAGGGGGAACTGAAGCTTTCTTT
TRBV2	14	NA	TRBJ1-2	NA	CASSGKQGSSGYTF	TGTGCCAGCAGTGGGAAACAGGGATCGTCTGGCTACACCTTC
TRBV5-5	15	NA	TRBJ1-5	NA	CASSSLRGQNQPQHF	TGTGCCAGCAGCTCCCTTCGGGGGCAGAATCAGCCCCAGCATTTT
TRBV12-3/TRBV12-4	14	TRBD1	TRBJ1-2	NA	CASTGQGSNYGYTF	TGTGCCAGCACCGGACAGGGAAGCAACTATGGCTACACCTTC
TRBV2	14	TRBD1	TRBJ1-2	few	CASSGRGENYGYTF	TGTGCCAGCAGTGGCAGGGGGGAAAACTATGGCTACACCTTC
TRBV7-3	15	TRBD1	TRBJ1-1	few	CASSSRDRRNTEAFF	TGTGCCAGCAGCTCCCGGGACAGGCGGAACACTGAAGCTTTCTTT
TRBV12-3/TRBV12-4	13	TRBD2	TRBJ2-7	few	CASGTSSPYEQYF	TGTGCCAGCGGGACTAGCTCACCCTACGAGCAGTACTTC
TRBV6-5	15	TRBD1	TRBJ1-4	NA	CASSYSRQGLEKLFF	TGTGCCAGCAGTTACTCGAGACAGGGACTTGAAAAACTGTTTTTT
TRBV27	14	NA	TRBJ2-3	NA	CASTGGGRKDTQYF	TGTGCCAGCACTGGGGGGGGCCGAAAAGATACGCAGTATTTT
TRBV27	15	TRBD1	TRBJ2-4	NA	CASSRQGLAKNIQYF	TGTGCCAGTAGTCGACAGGGTCTAGCCAAAAACATTCAGTACTTC
TRBV6-5	15	TRBD1	TRBJ1-1	NA	CASRSNRGLNTEAFF	TGTGCCAGCAGATCGAACAGGGGGCTCAACACTGAAGCTTTCTTT
TRBV11-2	13	NA	TRBJ2-7	few	CASSTDGKGGQYF	TGTGCCAGCAGCACAGACGGTAAAGGAGGGCAGTACTTC
TRBV27	15	NA	TRBJ1-1	NA	CASSIAGVLNTEAFF	TGTGCCAGCAGTATAGCAGGGGTGTTGAACACTGAAGCTTTCTTT
TRBV2	13	TRBD1	TRBJ1-4	NA	CASRATGVEKLFF	TGTGCCAGCAGGGCGACAGGGGTTGAAAAACTGTTTTTT